This T cell receptor (beta chain) was captured in a study of T cell responses to AZD1222 COVID-19 vaccine. Study-wide findings and caveats: Regions left unmutated in variants are reportedly the target of nearly half of spike-specific TCRs. Clonal diversity may have been underestimated in mostly white British donors.

Using immunoSEQ multiplex PCR, the repertoire was profiled, and TCRdb retains in-frame clones only, with some absent. This sample has 90,000 or so clones, with approximately 89% found just once. As regards this clone: Its antigen is unidentified.

CDR3 length: 14 residues. V lost 3 bases to trimming and J lost 2 bases, with 10 bases between them. Germline values: CDR1 LNHNV, CDR2 YYDKDF (reference sequence). Second-dose recipients at about 4 or about 12 weeks were treated as one pooled group. The gene calls are TRBV15 and TRBJ1-1; no clear D gene. The TCR sequence derives from an adult who received the AZD1222 COVID-19 vaccine. The sample in question was peripheral blood, obtained 28 days after the second AZD1222 dose. CDR3 sequence (DNA): TGTGCCACCAGCAGGCGGGGATACAACACTGAAGCTTTCTTT. Amino acid sequence: CATSRRGYNTEAFF.